This entry features one T cell receptor (beta chain) sequence. These data come from a study of T cell changes during pregnancy in multiple sclerosis. The germline V and J ends were trimmed by 5 bases and 1 base, with 9 bases remaining between them. CDR1 SGHRS and CDR2 YFSETQ come from the germline V gene. The CDR3 runs to 13 residues. The data were produced by immunoSEQ multiplex PCR, yet TCRdb's version contains in-frame clones alone and is incomplete. Of approximately 44,000 clones in the sample, around 90% were seen once. The sequence derives from a female donor with multiple sclerosis, enrolled in a pregnancy study. The V gene is TRBV5-1, the J gene TRBJ1-1; no reliable D call. The material was CD4+ T cells from peripheral blood mononuclear cells, obtained before pregnancy. In nucleotides, the CDR3 is TGCGCCAGCAGTGCACAGAAGAACACTGAAGCTTTCTTT. As protein: CASSAQKNTEAFF.